Following are 29 T cell receptor beta chains from one sample sequenced in a study of blood T cell repertoires in COVID-19. Libraries were prepared by immunoSEQ multiplex PCR; TCRdb keeps only in-frame clonotypes and omits some of them. The table shows roughly 140,000 clones, with around four fifths occurring only once. Sequences were obtained from PBMCs or T cells enriched from blood (not recorded which). These TCRs come from a woman aged 40 to 55 who had recovered from COVID-19.

As regards this clone: Additional DNA sequences in this sample encode the identical CDR3. The chain carries TRBV19 and TRBJ1-2; 12 bases align to TRBD1. The CDR3 consists of 15 residues. Germline CDR1 is LNHDA and CDR2 is SQIVND (reference sequence). With V trimmed by 3 bases and J by 2 bases, 1 base remained unmatched. Here the CDR3 reads CASSMGTGGNYGYTF. The CDR3 coding sequence is TGTGCCAGTAGTATGGGGACAGGGGGCAACTATGGCTACACCTTC.

This clone turned up a few times. The chain is built from TRBV29-1 and TRBJ2-3; the D gene is possibly TRBD2 (6 bases). V lost 0 bases and J lost 0, with 13 bases in between. The length of the CDR3 is 16 residues. Germline-derived CDR1 and CDR2 are SQVTM and ANQGSEA. CDR3 protein: CSVEEWGESSTDTQYF. The CDR3 DNA reads as TGCAGCGTTGAAGAATGGGGGGAGTCTAGCACAGATACGCAGTATTTT.

V usage is TRBV20-1 and J usage is TRBJ2-7; 8 positions agree with TRBD1. Germline V gene data show CDR1 as DFQATT and CDR2 as SNEGSKA (reference sequence). With V trimmed by 6 bases and J by 9 bases, 7 bases remained unmatched. The CDR3 contains 11 residues. CDR3 sequence: CSAGQGWGQYF. CDR3 sequence (DNA): TGCAGTGCCGGACAGGGCTGGGGGCAGTACTTC.

Regarding this clone: Relative to the germline gene, one junction end is altered; a read error may explain this. The chain combines TRBV7-7 with TRBJ2-1; maybe TRBD2 (5 bases). CDR1 SSHAT and CDR2 FNYEAQ come from the germline V gene (reference sequence). This CDR3 spans 14 amino acids. The CDR3 region is CASSPRTFDNEQFF. The CDR3 nucleotides are TGTGCTAGCAGCCCTCGGACTTTCGACAATGAGCAGTTCTTC. Using reference TRBV7-7 and TRBJ2-1 for the parts outside the CDR3, the full variable domain is GAGVSQSPRYKVTKRGQDVTLRCDPISSHATLYWYQQALGQGPEFLTYFNYEAQPDKSGLPSDRFSAERPEGSISTLTIQRTEQRDSAMYRCASSPRTFDNEQFFGPGTRLTVL.

The chain uses TRBV28 and TRBJ1-5; possibly TRBD1 for D (5 bases). Germline CDR1 is MDHEN and CDR2 is SYDVKM. There are 13 residues in the CDR3. Trimming took 6 bases from V and 5 from J, leaving 11 bases between them. The CDR3 DNA is TGTGCCAGCAGAGGAGGGACGTATCAGCCCCAGCATTTT. It specifies CASRGGTYQPQHF.

V is TRBV27 and J is TRBJ2-5, with TRBD1 as a possible D gene (7 bases). The length of the CDR3 is 15 residues. The V gene's germline CDR1 is MNHEY and CDR2 SMNVEV (reference sequence). V lost 3 bases and J 3 bases, leaving 14 bases between the germline ends. The CDR3 is CASSLEGANEETQYF. CDR3 DNA: TGTGCCAGCAGTTTGGAGGGGGCGAATGAAGAGACCCAGTACTTC.

V gene TRBV6-4 combines with J gene TRBJ2-7; tentative D call: TRBD2 (6 bases). The CDR3 sequence is 13 residues long. The V gene's germline CDR1 is MRHNA and CDR2 SNTAGT. Trimming pared 3 bases from V and 7 bases from J, leaving 13 bases between. The CDR3 region has the DNA TGTGCCAGCAGTGATGGGACCGGGGGTGAGCAGTACTTC. This codes for CASSDGTGGEQYF.

About this clone itself: An end of the junction does not agree with germline; a read error may underlie this. CDR3 bases: TGTGCCAGCAGTTTAGACACGCGACAGGGGTACACCGGGGAGCTGTTTTTT. It yields the protein CASSLDTRQGYTGELFF. The chain combines TRBV11-2 with TRBJ2-2; TRBD1 matches 8 bases. This CDR3 has 17 amino acids. Germline values: CDR1 SGHAT, CDR2 FQNNGV.

The CDR3 DNA reads TGTGCCAGCAAATTAACAGGGAGCCATGGCTACACCTTC. Translated, it gives CASKLTGSHGYTF. V is TRBV5-4 and J is TRBJ1-2; D may be TRBD1 (6 bases). CDR1 SGHNT and CDR2 YYREEE come from the germline V gene (reference sequence). The CDR3 length is 13 residues. V dropped 6 bases and J dropped 6 bases, with 15 bases sitting between them.

V gene TRBV20-1 combines with J gene TRBJ1-3; the match to TRBD1 covers 11 bases. CDR3 size: 15 residues. The germline CDR1 and CDR2 sequences are DFQATT and SNEGSKA (reference sequence). The J segment lost 6 bases and the V segment lost 3 bases, leaving 7 bases of the junction unmatched. The CDR3 region has the DNA TGCAGTGCTAGTCAGGGACAGGGGGGGGAAAACACCATATATTTT. Amino acid sequence: CSASQGQGGENTIYF.

This clone occurred once. The chain has TRBV29-1 and TRBJ1-2, with a weak D call TRBD1 (6 bases). Germline values: CDR1 SQVTM, CDR2 ANQGSEA. The CDR3 length is 11 residues. V was shortened by 5 bases and J by 7 bases, with 11 bases between the two germline ends. The CDR3 DNA follows: TGCAGCGTTTTACTAGGGGGTGGCTACACCTTC. Translating it yields CSVLLGGGYTF.

This sequence joins TRBV27 and TRBJ2-7; 8 nucleotides agree with TRBD1. The CDR3 consists of 15 residues. With 5 bases clipped from V and 0 bases from J, the junction kept 6 bases outside the gene matches. In germline, CDR1 is MNHEY, CDR2 SMNVEV (reference sequence). The CDR3 is CASSPHGTGSYEQYF. The DNA for the CDR3 is TGTGCCAGCAGTCCCCACGGGACAGGCTCCTACGAGCAGTACTTC.

CDR3: CASSRLLDEETQYF. CDR3 sequence (DNA): TGTGCCAGCAGCCGCTTGCTAGACGAAGAGACCCAGTACTTC. J is TRBJ2-5 and V is TRBV5-5; D not certain. The CDR3 consists of 14 residues. Deletions cut 4 bases from V and 3 bases from J, with 13 bases between. The germline V gene encodes CDR1 SGHKS and CDR2 YYEKEE (reference sequence).

The chain recombines TRBV3-1 (or the pseudogene TRBV3-2) with TRBJ1-3; TRBD1 matches 11 bases. Trimming cost V 4 bases and J 1 base; bases outside gene matches: 6. CDR1 is LGHDT and CDR2 is YNNKEL in the germline V gene (reference sequence). The CDR3 has 17 amino acids. CDR3 in DNA: TGTGCCAGCAGCCGAGCCGGGACAGGGGGTTCTGGAAACACCATATATTTT. Translated: CASSRAGTGGSGNTIYF.

CDR3 DNA sequence: TGCGCCAGCAGCTTGGAACTAGCGGGGGGACAAGAGCTGTTTTTT. Translating gives CASSLELAGGQELFF. The V gene is TRBV5-1, the J gene TRBJ2-2; TRBD2 matches at 12 bases. The CDR3 loop spans 15 amino acids. V was pared by 0 bases and J by 11 bases, with 5 bases of the junction left unmatched. Looked up from germline, CDR1 is SGHRS and CDR2 is YFSETQ.

The V call is TRBV6-5, the J call TRBJ1-4; 7 bases are shared with TRBD1. V lost 6 bases, J lost 4 bases, and 5 bases stayed unmatched. Germline V CDR1 and CDR2: MNHEY, SVGAGI. CDR3 length equals 14 residues. Here the CDR3 DNA reads TGTGCCAGCAGGTTGACAGGGTTTAATGAAAAACTGTTTTTT. As protein: CASRLTGFNEKLFF.

The chain employs TRBV3-1 (or the pseudogene TRBV3-2) and TRBJ1-2; no definite D call. The V and J ends lost 1 base and 4 bases respectively, with 7 bases between them. CDR1 and CDR2 (germline): LGHDT, YNNKEL (reference sequence). The CDR3 length is 13 residues. The CDR3 is CASSQVRAYGYTF. The CDR3 nucleotides are TGTGCCAGCAGCCAAGTACGAGCCTATGGCTACACCTTC.

The V and J genes are TRBV29-1 and TRBJ2-3; 7 bases align to TRBD1. V gave up 6 bases and J gave up 8 bases; unmatched junction bases: 14. Germline CDR1 and CDR2: SQVTM and ANQGSEA. This CDR3 has 14 residues. In DNA, the CDR3 is TGCAGCGTAGAAAGCGACAGGGTCGGTGGTACGCAGTATTTT. Translation gives CSVESDRVGGTQYF.

The chain couples TRBV25-1 to TRBJ1-6, with a tentative D call TRBD1 (5 bases). CDR1 and CDR2 (germline): MGHDK, SYGVNS. The CDR3 is 16 amino acids. V was pared by 1 base and J by 5 bases, with 12 bases between. The DNA of the CDR3 is TGTGCCAGCAGTGAATGGCGGGGGGACGATAATTCACCCCTCCACTTT. The encoded protein is CASSEWRGDDNSPLHF. The full variable domain, in which reference TRBV25-1 and TRBJ1-6 provide the parts outside the CDR3, is EADIYQTPRYLVIGTGKKITLECSQTMGHDKMYWYQQDPGMELHLIHYSYGVNSTEKGDLSSESTVSRIRTEHFPLTLESARPSHTSQYLCASSEWRGDDNSPLHFGNGTRLTVT.

The chain recombines TRBV3-1 (or the pseudogene TRBV3-2) with TRBJ2-1; 15 bases line up with TRBD2. The V segment lost 1 base and the J segment 7 bases; nucleotides outside the gene matches: 14. Germline assignment: CDR1 LGHDT and CDR2 YNNKEL (reference sequence). The CDR3 totals 20 residues. CDR3 residues: CASSQVAGLAGGPRSNEQFF. DNA for the CDR3: TGTGCCAGCAGCCAAGTCGCGGGACTAGCGGGGGGACCGAGGAGTAATGAGCAGTTCTTC.

This chain joins TRBV5-6 and TRBJ2-5, with 8 bases lining up with TRBD1. Germline lookup yields CDR1 SGHDT and CDR2 YYEEEE. CDR3 size: 17 residues. V lost 0 bases to trimming and J lost 6 bases; unmatched junction nucleotides: 13. The CDR3 DNA is TGTGCCAGCAGCTTGGGGTTGACAGGGGACACAGGGAAGACCCAGTACTTC. Translating it yields CASSLGLTGDTGKTQYF.

This chain links TRBV5-3 with TRBJ2-3; a weak D match, TRBD2 (6 bases). TRBV5-3 is known as an ORF, though its function is uncertain. V lost 4 bases and J lost 5, with 14 bases in between. This CDR3 is built from 14 residues. As DNA, the CDR3 is TGTGCCAGAAGCCCTGCGGGGTTGAGAGATACGCAGTATTTT. Protein sequence: CARSPAGLRDTQYF.

This chain joins TRBV14 and TRBJ1-6; weak D call: TRBD1 (5 bases). This CDR3 spans 17 amino acids. Trimming shortened V by 1 base and J by 0 bases, and 10 bases separated the two germline ends. Germline V lookup: CDR1 SGHDN, CDR2 FVKESK. The CDR3 nucleotides read TGTGCCAGCAGCCAAGTTACAGGATACTCCTATAATTCACCCCTCCACTTT. This sequence encodes CASSQVTGYSYNSPLHF. Based on the CDR3 plus reference TRBV14 and TRBJ1-6, the full variable domain is EAGVTQFPSHSVIEKGQTVTLRCDPISGHDNLYWYRRVMGKEIKFLLHFVKESKQDESGMPNNRFLAERTGGTYSTLKVQPAELEDSGVYFCASSQVTGYSYNSPLHFGNGTRLTVT.

Here the CDR3 reads CASRNSRTGGTGELFF. The DNA for the CDR3 is TGCGCCAGCAGAAACTCGAGGACAGGGGGCACCGGGGAGCTGTTTTTT. V gene TRBV5-1 combines with J gene TRBJ2-2; 10 bases are shared with TRBD1. The CDR3 consists of 16 residues. V trimming: 5 bases; J trimming: 4 bases; junction bases outside the gene matches: 8. Germline lookup yields CDR1 SGHRS and CDR2 YFSETQ. Full variable domain (outside the CDR3, taken from reference TRBV5-1 and TRBJ2-2): KAGVTQTPRYLIKTRGQQVTLSCSPISGHRSVSWYQQTPGQGLQFLFEYFSETQRNKGNFPGRFSGRQFSNSRSEMNVSTLELGDSALYLCASRNSRTGGTGELFFGEGSRLTVL.

The chain combines TRBV7-2 with TRBJ2-1, with 7 nucleotides matching TRBD1. Looked up from germline, CDR1 is SGHTA and CDR2 is FQGNSA. This CDR3 has 16 amino acids. With 2 bases clipped from V and 2 bases from J, the junction kept 6 bases outside the gene matches. CDR3 bases: TGTGCCAGCAGCTTAACCTCCGGGACAGCCTACAATGAGCAGTTCTTC. It translates to CASSLTSGTAYNEQFF.

The V call is TRBV5-1, the J call TRBJ2-5; possibly TRBD2 for D (6 bases). The germline gives CDR1 SGHRS, CDR2 YFSETQ. The CDR3 loop spans 15 amino acids. Trimming shortened V by 3 bases and J by 4 bases, and 16 bases separated the two germline ends. CDR3 protein: CASSSMPGLRETQYF. The CDR3 bases are TGCGCCAGCAGCTCAATGCCGGGACTCCGAGAGACCCAGTACTTC.

The chain is built from TRBV7-9 and TRBJ2-2; TRBD1 agrees at 11 bases. Germline loops: CDR1 SEHNR, CDR2 FQNEAQ (reference sequence). The CDR3 covers 15 residues. J was trimmed by 4 bases and V by 5 bases; bases with no gene match: 3. The CDR3 coding sequence is TGTGCCAGCAGCGTGGACAGGGGGCGCACCGGGGAGCTGTTTTTT. Its protein is CASSVDRGRTGELFF.

The rearrangement links TRBV10-3 to TRBJ1-2; 7 bases agree with TRBD1. The CDR3 covers 13 residues. From germline, CDR1 is ENHRY and CDR2 SYGVKD. The V gene end was trimmed by 2 bases and the J gene end by 8 bases; junction bases not matched to a gene: 5. This chain's CDR3 is CAISEIGQDGYTF. DNA for the CDR3: TGTGCCATCAGTGAGATAGGACAGGACGGCTACACCTTC.

The CDR3 bases are TGTGCCAGTAGTATCGGGCAGGGGGCATGGGAGCAGTACTTC. Encoded protein: CASSIGQGAWEQYF. The chain employs TRBV19 and TRBJ2-7, with 8 bases fitting TRBD1. Trimming cost V 3 bases and J 7 bases; bases outside gene matches: 8. CDR1 LNHDA and CDR2 SQIVND come from the germline V gene (reference sequence). The CDR3 has 14 amino acids.